This T cell receptor beta chain was obtained from a study of T-cell memory formation after mild COVID-19. The wider study: TCR clusters were largely donor specific.

Notes on this clonotype: The target antigen is unknown.

TCRdb re-analysed the 5' RACE reads in MiXCR, keeping a single row per CDR3 protein. Of tens of thousands of distinct CDR3 sequences detected, 6% to 6.5% appear once; the ten largest clones hold 0.81%. Study results and limitations: While clones contracting from day 15 to 85 were balanced between CD4 and CD8, later expanders leaned CD4+. The study detected some responding clones in pre-infection memory, suggesting cross-reactive memory joined.

Sequencing was done on a sample of PBMCs or a T cell subset sorted from them (not recorded which). This TCR derives from an adult who had mild COVID-19 (a few samples of this study predate the infection). Cell type and time point are not known.

CDR3 sequence: CASSPTGDEAFF. Written as DNA, the CDR3 is TGTGCCAGCAGCCCGACAGGCGATGAAGCTTTCTTT. The J gene is TRBJ1-1, the V gene TRBV11-3; maybe TRBD1 (6 bases). The length of the CDR3 is 12 residues. The ends were cut back, 5 bases at V and 7 bases at J, with 11 bases in the middle. Germline V gives CDR1 SGHNT, CDR2 YENEEA.